This T cell receptor (beta chain) appears in the sequencing data of a study of shared clonotypes between healthy human individuals. Turning to the study itself: The cohort had two women and a few men, ages 18 to 49. Per donor, CD8 memory used one plate, CD8 naive used two, CD4 memory used three and CD4 naive used three.

Trimming stripped 7 bases from V and 3 bases from J, with 12 bases between. The germline V gene has CDR1 SEHNR and CDR2 FQNEAQ (reference sequence). This CDR3 comprises 14 residues. The authors ran the assay at deep level. Assay: immunoSEQ multiplex PCR; the TCRdb copy retains only in-frame clones and omits some. The sample lists 2 million to 2.5 million clones; about 94% were seen once. Source material: naive CD4+ T cells sorted from blood. Subset indicated: CD45RA+ positively selected. The rearrangement links TRBV7-9 to TRBJ1-4; D might be TRBD1 (6 bases). The receptor was derived from a man between 18 and 29 years old in good health. DNA for the CDR3: TGTGCCAGCACCAACAGGGCACCTAATGAAAAACTGTTTTTT. It encodes CASTNRAPNEKLFF.